These 32 T cell receptor beta chains were all obtained from the same sample, sequenced in a study of blood T cells in healthy people across ages. A second PCR of 7 to 11 cycles used a sample-barcoded 5' primer and a J-beta primer mix. TCRdb used MiXCR to reprocess the 5' RACE reads, holding one entry per CDR3 protein. This repertoire shows approximately 490,000 distinct CDR3 sequences, around 24% found once; its top ten account for 8.5% to 9.5%. These same data were also listed under a study on T cells of mothers and their children.

Input material: blood. These receptors were collected from a boy between 10 and 17 years old in good health.

The chain employs TRBV7-6 and TRBJ2-7; unclear D gene. V gave up 9 bases and J gave up 4 bases, with 7 bases separating them. The CDR3 spans 10 residues. The V gene's germline CDR1 is SGHVS and CDR2 FNYEAQ. As DNA, the CDR3 is TGTGCCAGGAATGGGTACGAGCAGTACTTC. This sequence encodes CARNGYEQYF.

The chain is built from TRBV7-9 and TRBJ2-7; 7 nucleotides line up with TRBD1. The CDR3 length is 14 residues. The V gene end was trimmed by 1 base and the J gene end by 5 bases; junction bases not matched to a gene: 5. Germline V gene lookup returns CDR1 SEHNR and CDR2 FQNEAQ (reference sequence). The CDR3 coding sequence is TGTGCCAGCAGCTTAGAACAGGGGTTACACGAGCAGTACTTC. Its translation: CASSLEQGLHEQYF.

A few counts support this clonotype. The V and J genes are TRBV29-1 and TRBJ2-1, with D possibly being TRBD1 or TRBD2 (5 bases each). The germline V gene has CDR1 SQVTM and CDR2 ANQGSEA. V lost 5 bases to trimming and J lost 10 bases, with 15 bases between them. This CDR3 is built from 12 residues. CDR3 protein: CSVLIRDPEQFF. The DNA of the CDR3 is TGCAGCGTTTTGATTCGGGACCCGGAGCAGTTCTTC.

The chain couples TRBV10-3 to TRBJ1-2, with 7 bases fitting TRBD1. Trimming took 8 bases from V and 0 from J; bases not matched to a gene: 12. Germline V CDR1 and CDR2: ENHRY, SYGVKD. The CDR3 is 16 residues long. The CDR3 sequence: CAIGVTGVGSNYGYTF. In nucleotides, the CDR3 is TGTGCCATCGGTGTCACAGGGGTTGGGTCTAACTATGGCTACACCTTC.

The V call is TRBV20-1, the J call TRBJ2-5, with TRBD2 matching 7 bases. CDR3 length: 13 residues. Trimming cost V 1 base and J 4 bases; bases outside gene matches: 3. Germline V gene sequence: CDR1 DFQATT, CDR2 SNEGSKA (reference sequence). This chain's CDR3 is CSARGSGGETQYF. The CDR3 DNA is TGCAGTGCTAGAGGATCGGGGGGAGAGACCCAGTACTTC.

In this sample, this clonotype turned up a few times. The chain combines TRBV28 with TRBJ2-3, with 10 bases matching TRBD1. Germline lookup yields CDR1 MDHEN and CDR2 SYDVKM. There are 15 residues in the CDR3. V lost 6 bases to trimming and J lost 3 bases; unmatched junction nucleotides: 6. DNA for the CDR3: TGTGCCAGCAGCAACCGGGACAGGGGTACAGATACGCAGTATTTT. This sequence encodes CASSNRDRGTDTQYF.

V and J are TRBV28 and TRBJ1-4; D unresolved. The length of the CDR3 is 15 residues. The V end lost 3 bases, the J end lost 7 bases, and 15 bases lay between the germline ends. Germline CDR1 is MDHEN and CDR2 is SYDVKM. CDR3 sequence: CASSFVRFGVEKLFF. In nucleotides, the CDR3 is TGTGCCAGCAGTTTCGTCCGGTTCGGGGTTGAAAAACTGTTTTTT.

This clonotype was detected a few times. V is TRBV25-1 and J is TRBJ2-5; possibly TRBD1 for D (7 bases). The better agreement between TRBJ2-1 and the DNA end casts doubt on the J call. Germline V gene sequence: CDR1 MGHDK, CDR2 SYGVNS. The CDR3 spans 14 residues. The CDR3 loop reads CASKAGQLYNEQFF. CDR3 DNA sequence: TGTGCCTCCAAGGCGGGACAGCTTTACAATGAGCAGTTCTTC.

Remarks on this clonotype: Lacking the conserved final phenylalanine or tryptophan, this CDR3 likely reflects a read error. J is TRBJ2-7 and V is TRBV12-3 or TRBV12-4; the D is unclear. Between the trimmed V and J ends, which lost 6 bases and 0 bases, there was a span of 12 bases. There are 14 residues in the CDR3. CDR3 coding DNA: TGTGCCAGCAGCCGCCTCGGTAGCTCCTACGAGCAGTACCTC. Its translation: CASSRLGSSYEQYL.

The sample holds many counts of this clonotype. This sequence joins TRBV5-1 and TRBJ2-3, with D hard to call. The V gene's germline CDR1 is SGHRS and CDR2 YFSETQ. There are 16 residues in the CDR3. With 2 bases removed from V and 0 bases from J, the gap between germline ends came to 13 bases. This CDR3 reads CASSFQGLPSTDTQYF. DNA of the CDR3: TGCGCCAGCAGCTTCCAAGGGCTCCCTAGCACAGATACGCAGTATTTT. Complete variable domain (other parts from reference TRBV5-1 and TRBJ2-3): KAGVTQTPRYLIKTRGQQVTLSCSPISGHRSVSWYQQTPGQGLQFLFEYFSETQRNKGNFPGRFSGRQFSNSRSEMNVSTLELGDSALYLCASSFQGLPSTDTQYFGPGTRLTVL.

This clonotype was seen only once. The rearrangement joins TRBV13 to TRBJ2-7; D possibly corresponds to TRBD2 (6 bases). Trimming cost V 0 bases and J 0 bases, with 12 bases left between them. Germline-derived CDR1 and CDR2 are PRHDT and FYEKMQ (reference sequence). The CDR3 sequence is 16 residues long. CDR3 in amino acids: CASSLGPGSLSYEQYF. Written as DNA, the CDR3 is TGTGCCAGCAGCTTAGGCCCCGGGAGTCTCTCCTACGAGCAGTACTTC.

This clonotype occurred a few times. The V call is TRBV20-1, the J call TRBJ2-1; 10 bases match TRBD1. Germline lookup yields CDR1 DFQATT and CDR2 SNEGSKA (reference sequence). Trimming cost V 6 bases and J 3 bases; bases outside gene matches: 2. The CDR3 extends over 13 amino acids. CDR3 nucleotide sequence: TGCAGTGCACGGACAGGGGGCTACAATGAGCAGTTCTTC. Translated, it gives CSARTGGYNEQFF.

In its sample, this clonotype was seen a few times. The chain employs TRBV4-2 and TRBJ2-3; D uncertain. From germline, CDR1 is LGHNA and CDR2 YNFKEQ. The V end was cut by 2 bases, the J end by 0 bases, with 12 bases between. The CDR3 covers 16 residues. CDR3 amino acids: CASSQLNSESTDTQYF. The CDR3 DNA follows: TGTGCCAGCAGCCAATTAAACAGCGAGAGCACAGATACGCAGTATTTT.

The chain joins TRBV2 to TRBJ2-3, with D tentatively TRBD1 (6 bases). Trimming removed 6 bases at V and 0 bases at J, with 13 bases between. The CDR3 totals 15 residues. Germline V gives CDR1 SNHLY, CDR2 FYNNEI. The CDR3 DNA sequence: TGTGCCAGCAGCAAACAGGGCTCCAGCACAGATACGCAGTATTTT. It specifies CASSKQGSSTDTQYF.

The chain combines TRBV6-6 with TRBJ2-5; 8 nucleotides align to TRBD1. CDR1 and CDR2 from the germline V gene are MNHNY and SVGAGI (reference sequence). V shed 8 bases, J shed 5 bases, and the junction held 10 bases outside the gene matches. The CDR3 is made up of 14 amino acids. Here the CDR3 reads CASGLNRGTETQYF. CDR3 nucleotide sequence: TGTGCCAGCGGATTGAACAGGGGGACGGAGACCCAGTACTTC.

A few counts support this clonotype. This chain connects TRBV27 to TRBJ1-3; the D is unclear. Germline V gives CDR1 MNHEY, CDR2 SMNVEV (reference sequence). Trimming stripped 5 bases from V and 0 bases from J, with 8 bases between. The CDR3 runs 14 residues. This CDR3 is CASSHSGSGNTIYF. The CDR3 DNA reads as TGTGCCAGCAGTCACAGCGGCTCTGGAAACACCATATATTTT.

The chain employs TRBV20-1 and TRBJ1-2, with 12 bases lining up with TRBD1. J gave up 2 bases and V 7 bases, and 8 bases lay outside the gene matches. The germline V gene has CDR1 DFQATT and CDR2 SNEGSKA (reference sequence). This CDR3 has 15 residues. The CDR3 DNA reads TGCAGTGTTGGGACAGGGGGCGGTTTAAACTATGGCTACACCTTC. Its translation: CSVGTGGGLNYGYTF.

This clonotype was observed a few times. The V call is TRBV7-3, the J call TRBJ2-5; no clear D. The DNA end lines up better with TRBJ2-1; the J call may be wrong. The CDR3 is made up of 15 amino acids. Germline CDR1 and CDR2: SGHTA and FQGTGA. CDR3 region: CASSPSGGRVNEQFF. CDR3 nucleotide sequence: TGTGCCAGCAGCCCCTCGGGTGGCAGAGTAAATGAGCAGTTCTTC.

The J gene is TRBJ2-4, the V gene TRBV24-1, with D hard to call. CDR3 length: 16 amino acids. V was cut by 3 bases and J by 1 base, with 12 bases left in between. Looked up from germline, CDR1 is KGHDR and CDR2 is SFDVKD. In nucleotides, the CDR3 is TGTGCCACCAGTGATACGGACGACGGGGCCAAAAACATTCAGTACTTC. It specifies CATSDTDDGAKNIQYF.

This clonotype was seen more than once but under ten times. This rearrangement joins TRBV7-3 to TRBJ2-1; 8 nucleotides line up with TRBD2. Germline CDR1 and CDR2: SGHTA and FQGTGA. Trimming at V came to 5 bases and at J to 13 bases, leaving 10 bases not matched to a gene. This CDR3 region has 13 residues. CDR3 amino acids: CASSPARGGYQFF. CDR3 in DNA: TGTGCCAGCAGCCCCGCCCGGGGGGGTTATCAGTTCTTC. Full variable domain (missing parts from reference TRBV7-3 and TRBJ2-1): GAGVSQTPSNKVTEKGKYVELRCDPISGHTALYWYRQSLGQGPEFLIYFQGTGAADDSGLPNDRFFAVRPEGSVSTLKIQRTERGDSAVYLCASSPARGGYQFFGPGTRLTVL.

This chain links TRBV3-1 with TRBJ2-5; 9 positions match TRBD2. The J call may be in error: the DNA end matches TRBJ2-1 better. The length of the CDR3 is 16 residues. Germline CDR1 LGHDT, CDR2 YNNKEL (reference sequence). The CDR3 loop reads CASSQDRASGANEQFF. The DNA for the CDR3 is TGTGCCAGCAGCCAAGATAGGGCTAGCGGGGCAAATGAGCAGTTCTTC.

The chain carries TRBV2 and TRBJ2-1; TRBD2 matches 10 bases. This CDR3 contains 21 residues. Trimming at V came to 5 bases and at J to 1 base, leaving 20 bases not matched to a gene. In germline, CDR1 is SNHLY, CDR2 FYNNEI. CDR3 sequence (DNA): TGTGCCAGCAGTTATGCCCCCCTGAGGAGCCTAGCGGGGGAGTCCTACAATGAGCAGTTCTTC. Protein product: CASSYAPLRSLAGESYNEQFF.

The V and J genes are TRBV2 and TRBJ2-5; TRBD2 matches 12 bases. There are 15 residues in the CDR3. Germline-derived CDR1 and CDR2 are SNHLY and FYNNEI. J gave up 11 bases and V 1 base, and 8 bases lay outside the gene matches. The CDR3 DNA reads as TGTGCCAGCAGTGAAGTGTCTAGCGGGAGGGGTGAGCAGTACTTC. This sequence encodes CASSEVSSGRGEQYF. Filled out from reference TRBV2 and TRBJ2-5, the complete variable domain reads EPEVTQTPSHQVTQMGQEVILRCVPISNHLYFYWYRQILGQKVEFLVSFYNNEISEKSEIFDDQFSVERPDGSNFTLKIRSTKLEDSAMYFCASSEVSSGRGEQYFGPGTRLLVL.

This clonotype was counted between two and nine times. This chain joins TRBV27 and TRBJ2-3, with a tentative D call TRBD2 (6 bases). CDR3 length: 16 residues. The V gene lost 1 base and the J gene lost 0 bases, with 11 bases spanning the gap. Germline values: CDR1 MNHEY, CDR2 SMNVEV (reference sequence). The DNA for the CDR3 is TGTGCCAGCAGTTTATTCGCGGGGACTAGCACAGATACGCAGTATTTT. It is translated as CASSLFAGTSTDTQYF.

The table lists this clonotype with a few counts. This chain links TRBV7-2 with TRBJ2-5; TRBD2 aligns across 8 bases. With the DNA end fitting TRBJ2-1 better, the J assignment may be wrong. CDR1 and CDR2 from the germline V gene are SGHTA and FQGNSA. This CDR3 comprises 15 residues. The DNA for the CDR3 is TGTGCCAGCAGCTTAAGTAGCGGGGATTACAATGAGCAGTTCTTC. Protein sequence: CASSLSSGDYNEQFF.

This clonotype showed up just a few times. The chain carries TRBV7-6 and TRBJ2-5, with 8 nucleotides matching TRBD2. The DNA end lines up better with TRBJ2-7; the J call may be wrong. Germline V gene lookup returns CDR1 SGHVS and CDR2 FNYEAQ. The CDR3 covers 16 residues. The CDR3 is CASSRGLAGAVYEQYF. The CDR3 bases are TGTGCCAGCAGCCGTGGGCTAGCGGGTGCAGTCTACGAGCAGTACTTC.

This clonotype was observed a few times. The chain links TRBV20-1 to TRBJ1-6, with D maybe TRBD1 (5 bases). Per the germline V gene, CDR1 is DFQATT and CDR2 is SNEGSKA (reference sequence). This CDR3 region has 15 residues. V lost 6 bases to trimming and J lost 9 bases, with 21 bases between them. In nucleotides, the CDR3 is TGCAGTGCGATCGGGACCTCCGGGCGGGGTTCACCCCTCCACTTT. Amino acids: CSAIGTSGRGSPLHF.

V is TRBV7-9 and J is TRBJ2-1, with 11 nucleotides matching TRBD1. The V and J ends lost 5 bases and 4 bases, in that order; junction bases with no gene match: 4. Germline assignment: CDR1 SEHNR and CDR2 FQNEAQ (reference sequence). The CDR3 runs to 15 residues. CDR3 bases: TGTGCCAGCAGCCCGAGGGACAGGGGGTACAATGAGCAGTTCTTC. Encoded protein: CASSPRDRGYNEQFF.

The chain couples TRBV6-2 or TRBV6-3 to TRBJ2-1; no definite D call. From germline, CDR1 is MNHEY and CDR2 SVGEGT. This CDR3 contains 14 residues. Between the trimmed V and J ends, which lost 5 bases and 4 bases, there was a span of 12 bases. CDR3 amino acids: CASSVSIIYNEQFF. In DNA form, the CDR3 reads TGTGCCAGCAGTGTGTCGATAATTTACAATGAGCAGTTCTTC.

This clonotype was picked up a small number of times. The chain uses TRBV12-3 or TRBV12-4 and TRBJ2-3, with TRBD2 as a possible D gene (6 bases). The V and J ends lost 1 base and 4 bases respectively, with 6 bases between them. CDR3 length: 13 residues. The CDR3 here is CASSLERADTQYF. DNA for the CDR3: TGTGCCAGCAGTTTAGAGCGGGCAGATACGCAGTATTTT.

To note about this clonotype: The junction differs from germline at one of its ends, possibly a read error. The chain uses TRBV5-6 and TRBJ2-7; 12 bases align to TRBD2. CDR1 SGHDT and CDR2 YYEEEE come from the germline V gene. The CDR3 contains 14 residues. The CDR3 protein is CASSLRLAGETQCF. DNA of the CDR3: TGTGCCAGCAGCTTGAGACTAGCGGGAGAGACCCAGTGCTTC.

This chain uses TRBV7-9 with TRBJ1-1; the D is unclear. Germline CDR1 reads SEHNR; CDR2 reads FQNEAQ (reference sequence). CDR3 size: 14 residues. V lost 3 bases and J 1 base, leaving 9 bases between the germline ends. CDR3 DNA sequence: TGTGCCAGCAGCTTTGCTCTCAGGAACACTGAAGCTTTCTTT. It specifies CASSFALRNTEAFF.